This passage covers 23 T cell receptor beta chains from one sample sequenced in a study of shared clonotypes between healthy human individuals. Using immunoSEQ multiplex PCR, the repertoire was profiled, and TCRdb retains in-frame clones only, with some absent. In the table there are 550,000 to 850,000 clones, 55% to 80% of which are singletons. The sequencing sample was made of memory CD4+ T cells sorted from blood. Specified subset: CD45RA-negative fraction. All receptors derive from a young woman in good health.

The chain combines TRBV27 with TRBJ1-1; the D is unclear. Per germline, CDR1 MNHEY and CDR2 SMNVEV (reference sequence). With 2 bases removed from V and 3 bases from J, the gap between germline ends came to 19 bases. The CDR3 length is 17 residues. The CDR3 is CASSLRAGWDSDTEAFF. CDR3 DNA: TGTGCCAGCAGTTTAAGGGCGGGGTGGGATTCGGACACTGAAGCTTTCTTT.

This chain connects TRBV19 to TRBJ1-5; 7 nucleotides align to TRBD1. The V gene's germline CDR1 is LNHDA and CDR2 SQIVND (reference sequence). CDR3 length equals 14 residues. V shed 2 bases and J 6 bases; nucleotides not matched to a gene: 4. Here the CDR3 reads CASSIRGLLQPQHF. The DNA for the CDR3 is TGTGCCAGTAGTATAAGGGGGCTACTTCAGCCCCAGCATTTT.

This chain joins TRBV11-2 and TRBJ2-2, with 9 bases that match TRBD1. Per the germline V gene, CDR1 is SGHAT and CDR2 is FQNNGV. This CDR3 has 14 residues. Germline trimming cut 6 bases from V and 6 bases from J; bases unmatched to any gene: 5. For the CDR3, the DNA is TGTGCCAGCAGAGTGACAGGGGGTTCCGGGGAGCTGTTTTTT. This sequence encodes CASRVTGGSGELFF.

This clone is a singleton in its sample. The V and J genes are TRBV25-1 and TRBJ2-5; D perhaps matches TRBD1 (5 bases). CDR1 is MGHDK and CDR2 is SYGVNS in the germline V gene. This CDR3 contains 18 residues. Between the trimmed V and J ends, which lost 1 base and 7 bases, there was a span of 25 bases. The CDR3 DNA sequence: TGTGCCAGCAGTGAATCTAAGTCGACCCAGGGCCTAGTCGGGACCCAGTACTTC. Protein: CASSESKSTQGLVGTQYF.

The gene calls are TRBV2 and TRBJ1-3; D may be TRBD1 (5 bases). Germline V gene lookup returns CDR1 SNHLY and CDR2 FYNNEI. The CDR3 has 14 amino acids. V lost 8 bases, J lost 2 bases, and 13 bases lay in between. The CDR3 nucleotides read TGTGCCAGCCAGAGGGGTGAAACTGGAAACACCATATATTTT. As protein: CASQRGETGNTIYF.

J is TRBJ1-1 and V is TRBV10-3, with 8 bases aligning to TRBD1. Germline-derived CDR1 and CDR2 are ENHRY and SYGVKD. J lost 4 bases, V lost 6 bases, and 7 bases had no gene match. The CDR3 is 14 residues long. CDR3 DNA: TGTGCCATCAGGGGTTCCGGGACAGGCACTGAAGCTTTCTTT. Translated, it gives CAIRGSGTGTEAFF.

The genes are TRBV6-5 and TRBJ2-1; D perhaps matches TRBD1 (5 bases). V was pared by 3 bases and J by 8 bases, with 14 bases between. In germline, CDR1 is MNHEY, CDR2 SVGAGI. The CDR3 spans 14 residues. CDR3 amino acids: CASSYQQGTHEQFF. The CDR3 DNA follows: TGTGCCAGCAGTTATCAGCAGGGTACCCATGAGCAGTTCTTC.

This rearrangement joins TRBV28 to TRBJ1-2, with 12 bases identical to TRBD1. With 7 bases clipped from V and 8 bases from J, the junction kept 8 bases outside the gene matches. The CDR3 runs 14 residues. Germline loops: CDR1 MDHEN, CDR2 SYDVKM. DNA of the CDR3: TGTGCCAGCAATCCGGGACAGGGGGCTTTCGGCTACACCTTC. As protein: CASNPGQGAFGYTF.

This rearrangement joins TRBV7-9 to TRBJ1-1, with a tentative D call TRBD1 (5 bases). Trimming took off 10 bases at V and 4 bases at J, with 25 bases between the two ends. Germline assignment: CDR1 SEHNR and CDR2 FQNEAQ (reference sequence). The length of the CDR3 is 16 residues. In nucleotides, the CDR3 is TGTGCCATAACCCCCGGGACTCAGAACCCGAGCACTGAAGCTTTCTTT. Translation gives CAITPGTQNPSTEAFF. Looking up the rest from reference TRBV7-9 and TRBJ1-1 gives the full variable domain: DTGVSQNPRHKITKRGQNVTFRCDPISEHNRLYWYRQTLGQGPEFLTYFQNEAQLEKSRLLSDRFSAERPKGSFSTLEIQRTEQGDSAMYLCAITPGTQNPSTEAFFGQGTRLTVV.

The V and J genes are TRBV28 and TRBJ2-7; D is unclear. Germline CDR1 reads MDHEN; CDR2 reads SYDVKM. CDR3 size: 13 residues. V lost 7 bases to trimming and J lost 12 bases, with 22 bases between them. The CDR3 here is CASISRTPPTAYF. The CDR3 nucleotides are TGTGCCAGCATCTCCCGGACCCCCCCTACTGCGTACTTC. The full variable domain, in which reference TRBV28 and TRBJ2-7 provide the parts outside the CDR3, is DVKVTQSSRYLVKRTGEKVFLECVQDMDHENMFWYRQDPGLGLRLIYFSYDVKMKEKGDIPEGYSVSREKKERFSLILESASTNQTSMYLCASISRTPPTAYFGPGTRLTVT.

V gene TRBV5-1 combines with J gene TRBJ1-1; D unclear. Germline V gene data show CDR1 as SGHRS and CDR2 as YFSETQ. The CDR3 has 16 residues. The V end lost 0 bases, the J end lost 5 bases, and 17 bases lay between the germline ends. In DNA form, the CDR3 reads TGCGCCAGCAGCTTGGTCATTGCGGTGTCGGGAACTGAAGCTTTCTTT. Translation: CASSLVIAVSGTEAFF. The full variable domain, its missing parts supplied by reference TRBV5-1 and TRBJ1-1, is KAGVTQTPRYLIKTRGQQVTLSCSPISGHRSVSWYQQTPGQGLQFLFEYFSETQRNKGNFPGRFSGRQFSNSRSEMNVSTLELGDSALYLCASSLVIAVSGTEAFFGQGTRLTVV.

The CDR3 loop reads CASSPPGLARSSAYNEQFF. For the CDR3, the DNA is TGCGCCAGCAGCCCGCCGGGACTAGCGCGATCGAGCGCCTACAATGAGCAGTTCTTC. The chain combines TRBV4-1 with TRBJ2-1, with 10 nucleotides matching TRBD2. This CDR3 region has 19 residues. Germline values: CDR1 MGHRA, CDR2 YSYEKL. V dropped 4 bases and J dropped 2; count of bases not matched to a gene: 14.

V gene TRBV4-1 combines with J gene TRBJ2-7; possible D gene TRBD1, 5 bases. The germline gives CDR1 MGHRA, CDR2 YSYEKL. This CDR3 contains 13 residues. V shed 5 bases and J shed 4 bases, with 12 bases lying between them. CDR3: CASSVDSTYEQYF. CDR3 bases: TGCGCCAGCAGCGTTGACAGTACGTACGAGCAGTACTTC.

Comments on this clone: Being one base from a much bigger clone, this may be a read error. The chain links TRBV6-1 to TRBJ2-5; D gene ambiguous. The V gene's germline CDR1 is MNHNS and CDR2 SASEGT. The V end was cut by 6 bases, the J end by 5 bases, with 7 bases between. The CDR3 length is 11 residues. This CDR3 reads CASSLMETQYF. The CDR3 DNA sequence: TGTGCCAGCAGCTTAATGGAGACCCAGTACTTC.

To note about this clone: At the DNA level, this CDR3 is encoded by other sequences in the same sample as well. V usage is TRBV5-1 and J usage is TRBJ2-1; D is ambiguous. Per the germline V gene, CDR1 is SGHRS and CDR2 is YFSETQ. V was shortened by 1 base and J by 0 bases, with 8 bases between the two germline ends. The CDR3 covers 15 residues. CDR3 amino acids: CASSLSVSSYNEQFF. The CDR3 coding sequence is TGCGCCAGCAGCTTGAGCGTTAGCTCCTACAATGAGCAGTTCTTC.

The V and J genes are TRBV19 and TRBJ1-5; TRBD1 is a possible D gene (6 bases). Germline CDR1 LNHDA, CDR2 SQIVND (reference sequence). Trimming stripped 7 bases from V and 6 bases from J, with 22 bases between. CDR3 length: 16 amino acids. The CDR3 region has the DNA TGTGCCAGTACCCCTAAGGGGGGCAGGGGAGGTCAGCCCCAGCATTTT. As protein: CASTPKGGRGGQPQHF.

V gene TRBV2 combines with J gene TRBJ1-5; D not certain. V lost 3 bases and J lost 0, with 9 bases in between. Germline CDR1 SNHLY, CDR2 FYNNEI. There are 15 residues in the CDR3. The CDR3 loop is CASSERNYSNQPQHF. Here the CDR3 DNA reads TGTGCCAGCAGTGAGCGGAATTATAGCAATCAGCCCCAGCATTTT. The whole variable domain, remainder taken from reference TRBV2 and TRBJ1-5, is EPEVTQTPSHQVTQMGQEVILRCVPISNHLYFYWYRQILGQKVEFLVSFYNNEISEKSEIFDDQFSVERPDGSNFTLKIRSTKLEDSAMYFCASSERNYSNQPQHFGDGTRLSIL.

This chain links TRBV7-9 with TRBJ2-5; the match to TRBD2 covers 7 bases. There are 15 residues in the CDR3. Looked up from germline, CDR1 is SEHNR and CDR2 is FQNEAQ (reference sequence). V gave up 6 bases and J gave up 1 base; unmatched junction bases: 8. CDR3: CASRPSGNIQETQYF. The DNA for the CDR3 is TGTGCCAGCAGACCAAGCGGGAATATCCAAGAGACCCAGTACTTC.

This clone came up once. The chain combines TRBV7-2 with TRBJ1-2, with 9 bases fitting TRBD1. The germline CDR1 and CDR2 sequences are SGHTA and FQGNSA. With 5 bases clipped from V and 5 bases from J, the junction kept 6 bases outside the gene matches. The CDR3 consists of 14 residues. The CDR3 DNA sequence: TGTGCCAGCAGCCCCCGGGACAGGGTGTATGGCTACACCTTC. Protein: CASSPRDRVYGYTF.

The chain has TRBV28 and TRBJ2-7; D might be TRBD1 (6 bases). This CDR3 comprises 18 residues. Germline assignment: CDR1 MDHEN and CDR2 SYDVKM. V was shortened by 4 bases and J by 0 bases, with 22 bases between the two germline ends. The CDR3 here is CASSWAPRGTRSSYEQYF. CDR3 coding DNA: TGTGCCAGCAGTTGGGCCCCCCGTGGGACAAGAAGCTCCTACGAGCAGTACTTC.

The rearrangement links TRBV20-1 to TRBJ2-7; D uncertain. The CDR3 loop spans 10 amino acids. The germline CDR1 and CDR2 sequences are DFQATT and SNEGSKA (reference sequence). Trimming left V 3 bases short and J 7 bases short, with 7 bases between. CDR3 amino acids: CSASLREQYF. The CDR3 DNA is TGCAGTGCTAGTTTGAGAGAGCAGTACTTC.

The chain employs TRBV6-1 and TRBJ2-7, with D possibly matching TRBD2 (6 bases). Trimming took 3 bases from V and 2 from J, leaving 11 bases between them. The CDR3 is made up of 14 amino acids. Looked up from germline, CDR1 is MNHNS and CDR2 is SASEGT. The CDR3 nucleotides read TGTGCCAGCAGTGAGGCGGGACCCACCTACGAGCAGTACTTC. Its translation: CASSEAGPTYEQYF.

V usage is TRBV7-9 and J usage is TRBJ1-2; 7 bases are shared with TRBD1. V gave up 3 bases and J gave up 4 bases; unmatched junction bases: 11. There are 16 residues in the CDR3. In germline, CDR1 is SEHNR, CDR2 FQNEAQ (reference sequence). The CDR3 nucleotides are TGTGCCAGCAGCTTTTTTGACAGGGAGTCGAGCTATGGCTACACCTTC. This translates into CASSFFDRESSYGYTF.